This TCR beta chain was identified in a study of cytomegalovirus exposure and HLA in healthy donors. 13 Jbeta primers and 60 Vbeta primers were used for the PCR. Assay used: immunoSEQ multiplex PCR; TCRdb lists only in-frame clones, some missing. The repertoire has about 120,000 clones, approximately 82% of them found once; the top ten carry around 18%. This CDR3 is 14 amino acids long. The V gene's germline CDR1 is SGHAT and CDR2 FQNNGV. After removal of 3 bases from V and 2 bases from J, the junction contained 2 bases not matched to a gene. Though probably carrying unrecorded immune exposures, donors were nominally healthy at sampling.

What was sequenced was PBMCs. The chain employs TRBV11-2 and TRBJ1-2, with TRBD1 matching 8 bases. The sequence derives from a man aged 18 to 29 in good health and CMV-seropositive. The CDR3, as DNA: TGTGCCAGCAGCTTTGGACAGGGAAACTATGGCTACACCTTC. This translates into CASSFGQGNYGYTF.